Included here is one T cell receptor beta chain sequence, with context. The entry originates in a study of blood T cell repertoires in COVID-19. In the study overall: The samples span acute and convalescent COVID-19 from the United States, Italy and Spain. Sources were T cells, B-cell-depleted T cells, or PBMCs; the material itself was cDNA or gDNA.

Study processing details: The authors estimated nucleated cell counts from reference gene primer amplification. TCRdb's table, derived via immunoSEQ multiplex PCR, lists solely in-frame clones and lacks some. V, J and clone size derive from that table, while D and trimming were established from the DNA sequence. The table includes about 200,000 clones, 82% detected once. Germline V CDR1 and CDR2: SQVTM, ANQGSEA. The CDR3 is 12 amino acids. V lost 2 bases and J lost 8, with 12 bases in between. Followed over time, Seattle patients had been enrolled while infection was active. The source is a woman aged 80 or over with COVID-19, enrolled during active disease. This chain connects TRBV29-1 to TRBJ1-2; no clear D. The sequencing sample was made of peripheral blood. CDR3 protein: CSVEFITGGYTF. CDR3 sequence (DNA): TGCAGCGTTGAATTTATAACGGGAGGCTACACCTTC.